The 14 T cell receptor beta chains reported below all come from one sample, sequenced in a study of blood T cell repertoires in COVID-19 (dated by TCRdb to the early 2020s). Library preparation employed the immunoSEQ multiplex PCR assay. TCRdb holds this immuneACCESS table with in-frame rearrangements only. Some clones are missing; in checked studies, unresolved V genes explain under half, and the rest has no known cause. In this sample the table shows about 220,000 clones, roughly 80% of which occur a single time. The ten largest clones represent around 5.5% of the sample. Sample: peripheral blood. These TCRs come from a woman aged 55-75 years who had recovered from COVID-19.

The chain recombines TRBV7-9 with TRBJ1-1; D uncertain. From germline, CDR1 is SEHNR and CDR2 FQNEAQ (reference sequence). Trimming cost V 3 bases and J 6 bases, with 14 bases left between them. CDR3 size: 14 residues. CDR3 residues: CASSFQVATSEAFF. The DNA for the CDR3 is TGTGCCAGCAGCTTCCAGGTTGCGACCTCTGAAGCTTTCTTT.

The CDR3 nucleotides are TGTGCCAGCAGCTTAGGACCAATCGGGCGGGAAATCTATGGCTACACCTTC. Translation: CASSLGPIGREIYGYTF. This chain links TRBV7-2 with TRBJ1-2; D not resolved. Per germline, CDR1 SGHTA and CDR2 FQGNSA. V lost 1 base and J 4 bases, leaving 19 bases between the germline ends. The CDR3 covers 17 residues.

The rearrangement links TRBV2 to TRBJ2-5, with 11 bases identical to TRBD1. Germline assignment: CDR1 SNHLY and CDR2 FYNNEI. The CDR3 contains 13 residues. The junction had 1 base not matched to a gene; V was cut back by 8 bases and J by 2 bases. The DNA for the CDR3 is TGTGCCAGCGGGACAGGGGGACAAGAGACCCAGTACTTC. Protein: CASGTGGQETQYF.

This clone appeared a single time. This chain connects TRBV10-3 to TRBJ1-1; D remains ambiguous. Between the trimmed V and J ends, which lost 2 bases and 2 bases, there was a span of 6 bases. In germline, CDR1 is ENHRY, CDR2 SYGVKD. The CDR3 loop spans 13 amino acids. For the CDR3, the DNA is TGTGCCATCAGTGAGACTAAAAACACTGAAGCTTTCTTT. Protein sequence: CAISETKNTEAFF.

The chain employs TRBV20-1 and TRBJ1-1, with D unclear. The germline gives CDR1 DFQATT, CDR2 SNEGSKA (reference sequence). The CDR3 consists of 11 residues. Trimming removed 2 bases at V and 8 bases at J, with 9 bases between. DNA of the CDR3: TGCAGTGCTAGACCCCTCGGGGAAGCTTTCTTT. The encoded protein is CSARPLGEAFF.

The chain has TRBV5-1 and TRBJ1-2; TRBD1 matches 11 bases. Per the germline V gene, CDR1 is SGHRS and CDR2 is YFSETQ. J lost 4 bases, V lost 4 bases, and 3 bases had no gene match. This CDR3 is 14 amino acids long. The CDR3 bases are TGCGCCAGCAGCCTCGGACAGGGGGCCTATGGCTACACCTTC. It specifies CASSLGQGAYGYTF.

The rearrangement uses TRBV5-1 and TRBJ2-3; 10 bases align to TRBD1. Germline values: CDR1 SGHRS, CDR2 YFSETQ. V shed 4 bases, J shed 9 bases, and the junction held 8 bases outside the gene matches. The CDR3 has 14 amino acids. DNA of the CDR3: TGCGCCAGCAGCATCGGACAGGGGGGGCACACGCAGTATTTT. This encodes CASSIGQGGHTQYF.

J is TRBJ2-7 and V is TRBV19; no firm D call. With 0 bases removed from V and 3 bases from J, the gap between germline ends came to 6 bases. The CDR3 sequence is 13 residues long. CDR1 and CDR2 (germline): LNHDA, SQIVND (reference sequence). CDR3 protein: CASSIEAGYEQYF. For the CDR3, the DNA is TGTGCCAGTAGTATAGAGGCAGGCTACGAGCAGTACTTC. Full variable domain (rest looked up from reference TRBV19 and TRBJ2-7): DGGITQSPKYLFRKEGQNVTLSCEQNLNHDAMYWYRQDPGQGLRLIYYSQIVNDFQKGDIAEGYSVSREKKESFPLTVTSAQKNPTAFYLCASSIEAGYEQYFGPGTRLTVT.

The J gene is TRBJ2-1, the V gene TRBV6-5; tentatively, D is TRBD1 (8 bases). V shed 7 bases and J shed 7 bases, with 20 bases lying between them. Per the germline V gene, CDR1 is MNHEY and CDR2 is SVGAGI. This CDR3 spans 15 amino acids. Here the CDR3 reads CASTIQGGPQNEQFF. CDR3 sequence (DNA): TGTGCCAGCACCATACAGGGGGGGCCTCAGAATGAGCAGTTCTTC.

V gene TRBV3-1 (or the pseudogene TRBV3-2) combines with J gene TRBJ1-2, with D perhaps matching TRBD1 (5 bases). The V gene lost 3 bases and the J gene lost 0 bases, with 11 bases spanning the gap. The CDR3 is 15 residues long. CDR1 and CDR2 (germline): LGHDT, YNNKEL (reference sequence). CDR3 sequence reads: CASSHLDRSNYGYTF. DNA for the CDR3: TGTGCCAGCAGCCACCTCGACAGATCTAACTATGGCTACACCTTC.

This clone was counted a single time. This chain uses TRBV4-1 with TRBJ2-5; 11 nucleotides line up with TRBD1. The trim removed 0 bases at V and 5 bases at J, leaving 11 bases unmatched. The CDR3 contains 18 residues. Germline assignment: CDR1 MGHRA and CDR2 YSYEKL. The CDR3 reads CASSQDPSGQGAWETQYF. For the CDR3, the DNA is TGCGCCAGCAGCCAAGATCCCTCCGGACAGGGGGCTTGGGAGACCCAGTACTTC.

V and J are TRBV10-1 and TRBJ1-2; TRBD1 is a possible D gene (6 bases). The CDR3 is made up of 15 amino acids. CDR1 WNHNN and CDR2 SYGVQD come from the germline V gene (reference sequence). The germline V and J ends were trimmed by 4 bases and 2 bases, with 14 bases remaining between them. CDR3 coding DNA: TGCGCCAGCAGTGGGCCGGGACATCTCAACTATGGCTACACCTTC. Amino acids: CASSGPGHLNYGYTF.

This sequence joins TRBV5-4 and TRBJ1-2, with a weak D call TRBD1 (5 bases). The CDR3 length is 16 residues. The ends were cut back, 3 bases at V and 3 bases at J, with 18 bases in the middle. Germline CDR1 reads SGHNT; CDR2 reads YYREEE (reference sequence). CDR3 region: CASSSQGRGDYYGYTF. CDR3 nucleotide sequence: TGTGCCAGCAGCTCCCAGGGTCGGGGGGACTACTATGGCTACACCTTC.

This chain connects TRBV15 to TRBJ2-3; a possible D gene is TRBD1 (6 bases). The CDR3 has 16 residues. V was pared by 3 bases and J by 5 bases, with 18 bases between. The germline CDR1 and CDR2 sequences are LNHNV and YYDKDF (reference sequence). CDR3 residues: CATSSPPLGQVDTQYF. In DNA form, the CDR3 reads TGTGCCACCAGCAGCCCCCCCCTGGGACAAGTAGATACGCAGTATTTT.